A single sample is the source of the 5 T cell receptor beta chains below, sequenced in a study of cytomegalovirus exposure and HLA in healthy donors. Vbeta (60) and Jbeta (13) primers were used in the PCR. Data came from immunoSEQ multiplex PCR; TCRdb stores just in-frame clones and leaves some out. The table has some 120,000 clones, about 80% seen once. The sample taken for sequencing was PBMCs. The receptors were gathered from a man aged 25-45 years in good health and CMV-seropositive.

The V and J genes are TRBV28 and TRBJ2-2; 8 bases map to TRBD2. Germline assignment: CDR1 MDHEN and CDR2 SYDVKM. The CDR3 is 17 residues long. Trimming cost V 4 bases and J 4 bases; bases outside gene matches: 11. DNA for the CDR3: TGTGCCAGCAGTTCACCCGCCGGGGGGGCAATCACCGGGGAGCTGTTTTTT. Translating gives CASSSPAGGAITGELFF.

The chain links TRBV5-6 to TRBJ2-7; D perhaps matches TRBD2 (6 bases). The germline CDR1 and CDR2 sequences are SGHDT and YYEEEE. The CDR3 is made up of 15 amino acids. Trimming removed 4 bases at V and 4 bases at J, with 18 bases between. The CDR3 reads CASSPAARRGYEQYF. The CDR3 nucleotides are TGTGCCAGCAGCCCGGCCGCCCGGAGGGGATACGAGCAGTACTTC.

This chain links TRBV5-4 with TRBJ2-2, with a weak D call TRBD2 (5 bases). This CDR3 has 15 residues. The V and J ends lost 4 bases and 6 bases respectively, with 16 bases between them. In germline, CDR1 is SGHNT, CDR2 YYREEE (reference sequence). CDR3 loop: CASSPRDGVSGELFF. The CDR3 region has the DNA TGTGCCAGCAGCCCACGGGATGGGGTATCCGGGGAGCTGTTTTTT.

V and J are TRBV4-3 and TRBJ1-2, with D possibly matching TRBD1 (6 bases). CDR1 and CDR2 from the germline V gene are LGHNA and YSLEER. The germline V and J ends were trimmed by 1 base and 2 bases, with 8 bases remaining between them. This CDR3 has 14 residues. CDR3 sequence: CASSQVDRNYGYTF. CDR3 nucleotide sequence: TGCGCCAGCAGCCAAGTCGACAGGAACTATGGCTACACCTTC.

As DNA, the CDR3 is TGTGCCTGGAGATTCCTGGGACAGGAAGCTTTCTTT. Translating gives CAWRFLGQEAFF. The genes are TRBV30 and TRBJ1-1, with 7 positions matching TRBD1. Losses at the gene ends were 3 bases for V and 8 bases for J; bases not matched to a gene: 6. The CDR3 sequence is 12 residues long. The germline V gene encodes CDR1 GTSNPN and CDR2 SVGIG (reference sequence).